These 30 T cell receptor beta chains share one sample of origin, sequenced in a study of technical replicates of blood from a handful of donors. Repertoires were generated with immunoSEQ multiplex PCR, while TCRdb's copy carries only in-frame clones and drops some. The data hold just over 15,000 clones, with over 80% observed a single time. The specimen was PBMCs. These receptors were taken from a human donor in good health.

The genes are TRBV6-6 and TRBJ1-2; D uncertain. V lost 0 bases, J lost 8 bases, and 16 bases lay in between. The CDR3 has 15 residues. The V gene's germline CDR1 is MNHNY and CDR2 SVGAGI (reference sequence). The CDR3 is CASSYSNPDPQGYTF. CDR3 DNA: TGTGCCAGCAGTTACTCGAACCCCGATCCACAGGGCTACACCTTC.

For the CDR3, the DNA is TGCGCCAGCAGATCCGGGACAGGGAGCACTGAAGCTTTCTTT. Translating it yields CASRSGTGSTEAFF. This sequence joins TRBV10-1 and TRBJ1-1; 9 bases line up with TRBD1. The CDR3 runs 14 residues. Germline CDR1 reads WNHNN; CDR2 reads SYGVQD (reference sequence). After removal of 6 bases from V and 4 bases from J, the junction contained 6 bases not matched to a gene.

CDR3 bases: TGCGCCAGCAGCTTCCAGGACATGAACACTGAAGCTTTCTTT. Protein: CASSFQDMNTEAFF. The chain combines TRBV5-1 with TRBJ1-1; tentative D call: TRBD1 (5 bases). Trimming cost V 2 bases and J 0 bases, with 8 bases left between them. Germline V CDR1 and CDR2: SGHRS, YFSETQ. This CDR3 contains 14 residues.

This clone appeared a few times. CDR3 nucleotides: TGTGCCATCAGCAGGGGGCGTAGGAACACTGAAGCTTTCTTT. Amino acids: CAISRGRRNTEAFF. This chain uses TRBV10-3 with TRBJ1-1, with 8 bases aligning to TRBD1. Trimming at V came to 6 bases and at J to 1 base, leaving 4 bases not matched to a gene. In germline, CDR1 is ENHRY, CDR2 SYGVKD. There are 14 residues in the CDR3.

This clone is a singleton in its sample. This chain uses TRBV14 with TRBJ2-7, with TRBD2 matching 10 bases. The CDR3 loop spans 16 amino acids. The germline V gene has CDR1 SGHDN and CDR2 FVKESK. Trimming cost V 1 base and J 4 bases; bases outside gene matches: 7. In nucleotides, the CDR3 is TGTGCCAGCAGCCAAGTGTCGACTAGCGGGTATTACGAGCAGTACTTC. It encodes CASSQVSTSGYYEQYF. The whole variable domain, remainder taken from reference TRBV14 and TRBJ2-7, is EAGVTQFPSHSVIEKGQTVTLRCDPISGHDNLYWYRRVMGKEIKFLLHFVKESKQDESGMPNNRFLAERTGGTYSTLKVQPAELEDSGVYFCASSQVSTSGYYEQYFGPGTRLTVT.

This clone showed up just once. The chain combines TRBV5-1 with TRBJ2-2; maybe TRBD1 (5 bases). Germline V lookup: CDR1 SGHRS, CDR2 YFSETQ. This CDR3 has 14 amino acids. V was pared by 8 bases and J by 0 bases, with 11 bases between. The CDR3, as DNA: TGCGCCAGTGGGGCAGGGACGAACACCGGGGAGCTGTTTTTT. Translation: CASGAGTNTGELFF. The full variable domain, in which reference TRBV5-1 and TRBJ2-2 provide the parts outside the CDR3, is KAGVTQTPRYLIKTRGQQVTLSCSPISGHRSVSWYQQTPGQGLQFLFEYFSETQRNKGNFPGRFSGRQFSNSRSEMNVSTLELGDSALYLCASGAGTNTGELFFGEGSRLTVL.

In its sample, this clone was seen a few times. The gene calls are TRBV5-6 and TRBJ1-1; no clear D. The V end was cut by 4 bases, the J end by 1 base, with 5 bases between. The germline V gene encodes CDR1 SGHDT and CDR2 YYEEEE. This CDR3 spans 12 amino acids. The CDR3 region has the DNA TGTGCCAGCAGCAGAGGGAACACTGAAGCTTTCTTT. Its protein is CASSRGNTEAFF.

The chain couples TRBV7-9 to TRBJ2-7, with D possibly being TRBD2 (6 bases). This CDR3 region has 16 residues. Deletions cut 3 bases from V and 3 bases from J, with 18 bases between. Germline CDR1 and CDR2: SEHNR and FQNEAQ (reference sequence). The CDR3 sequence is CASSFYAVASDYEQYF. The CDR3, as DNA: TGTGCCAGCAGCTTCTATGCTGTGGCTAGCGACTACGAGCAGTACTTC.

The rearrangement joins TRBV2 to TRBJ2-1, with D tentatively TRBD2 (6 bases). The CDR3 spans 14 residues. Trimming removed 7 bases at V and 4 bases at J, with 14 bases between. Germline CDR1 is SNHLY and CDR2 is FYNNEI. CDR3 in DNA: TGTGCCAGCACTGAGCGGGTGGTTTACAATGAGCAGTTCTTC. As protein: CASTERVVYNEQFF.

The CDR3 region is CASTGLGGRGTDTQYF. As DNA, the CDR3 is TGTGCCAGCACGGGGTTAGGGGGTCGAGGCACAGATACGCAGTATTTT. The V call is TRBV11-2, the J call TRBJ2-3, with D possibly matching TRBD1 (6 bases). Germline V CDR1 and CDR2: SGHAT, FQNNGV. Trimming pared 7 bases from V and 1 base from J, leaving 18 bases between. The CDR3 runs to 16 residues.

The chain recombines TRBV29-1 with TRBJ2-2; 8 bases line up with TRBD2. CDR3 length: 16 amino acids. Losses at the gene ends were 7 bases for V and 4 bases for J; bases not matched to a gene: 14. Germline V lookup: CDR1 SQVTM, CDR2 ANQGSEA. CDR3 sequence (DNA): TGCAGCGCCCTGGGGGTGGGCGGGAGGCTCACCGGGGAGCTGTTTTTT. Protein: CSALGVGGRLTGELFF.

This clone was picked up a small number of times. The CDR3 spells CASSFRGGHGLAGSNEQFF. The CDR3 coding sequence is TGTGCCAGCAGCTTCCGAGGGGGACACGGACTAGCGGGATCAAATGAGCAGTTCTTC. The chain uses TRBV27 and TRBJ2-1, with 12 positions matching TRBD2. The CDR3 is made up of 19 amino acids. V shed 6 bases, J shed 7 bases, and the junction held 19 bases outside the gene matches. CDR1 MNHEY and CDR2 SMNVEV come from the germline V gene (reference sequence).

The chain has TRBV6-1 and TRBJ2-4, with D uncertain. In germline, CDR1 is MNHNS, CDR2 SASEGT. CDR3 length: 14 amino acids. The ends were cut back, 6 bases at V and 2 bases at J, with 11 bases in the middle. The CDR3 DNA is TGTGCCAGCAGCGGAGCATTACCCAAAAACATTCAGTACTTC. It yields the protein CASSGALPKNIQYF.

The V gene is TRBV7-6, the J gene TRBJ2-7; 7 bases are shared with TRBD1. CDR1 is SGHVS and CDR2 is FNYEAQ in the germline V gene. With V trimmed by 4 bases and J by 3 bases, 6 bases remained unmatched. The CDR3 consists of 14 residues. This CDR3 is CASSSTWDSYEQYF. CDR3 DNA sequence: TGTGCCAGCAGCTCAACCTGGGACAGCTACGAGCAGTACTTC.

The chain couples TRBV12-5 to TRBJ2-5, with TRBD1 identical over 8 bases. The germline CDR1 and CDR2 sequences are LGHNT and FRNRAP. With 1 base clipped from V and 5 bases from J, the junction kept 12 bases outside the gene matches. The CDR3 loop spans 17 amino acids. CDR3 sequence: CASGLGTGLFSIETQYF. The CDR3 DNA reads as TGTGCTAGTGGTTTGGGGACAGGGCTTTTTTCTATTGAGACCCAGTACTTC.

This chain joins TRBV7-6 and TRBJ2-3; 7 nucleotides match TRBD2. J gave up 0 bases and V 1 base, and 10 bases lay outside the gene matches. The CDR3 is 18 amino acids. Germline V CDR1 and CDR2: SGHVS, FNYEAQ. The CDR3 DNA reads as TGTGCCAGCAGCTTAGACCCTATCCAGCGGGGCAGCACAGATACGCAGTATTTT. Its translation: CASSLDPIQRGSTDTQYF.

In its sample, this clone was seen a few times. The chain links TRBV10-3 to TRBJ1-1; D might be TRBD1 (6 bases). With 0 bases removed from V and 1 base from J, the gap between germline ends came to 12 bases. The CDR3 runs to 16 residues. The V gene's germline CDR1 is ENHRY and CDR2 SYGVKD. The CDR3 protein is CAISESREGGNTEAFF. CDR3 sequence (DNA): TGTGCCATCAGTGAGTCGAGGGAGGGGGGGAACACTGAAGCTTTCTTT.

The rearrangement joins TRBV30 to TRBJ2-3; tentatively, D is TRBD2 (6 bases). The germline V and J ends were trimmed by 5 bases and 0 bases, with 12 bases remaining between them. Germline V gives CDR1 GTSNPN, CDR2 SVGIG (reference sequence). The CDR3 is 14 residues long. The CDR3 bases are TGTGCCTGGGCCCGCGGGGTCAGCACAGATACGCAGTATTTT. Protein product: CAWARGVSTDTQYF.

V is TRBV27 and J is TRBJ2-1; 7 bases are a match to TRBD1. Trimming removed 5 bases from V and 4 bases from J; junction bases left unmatched: 11. This CDR3 spans 16 amino acids. CDR1 and CDR2 (germline): MNHEY, SMNVEV (reference sequence). The CDR3 spells CASSPYRGIVYNEQFF. Written as DNA, the CDR3 is TGTGCCAGCAGTCCATACAGGGGCATCGTTTACAATGAGCAGTTCTTC.

The rearrangement uses TRBV29-1 and TRBJ2-1, with TRBD2 matching 8 bases. Unmatched junction bases numbered 11, after V lost 3 bases and J lost 7 bases. The CDR3 loop spans 15 amino acids. In germline, CDR1 is SQVTM, CDR2 ANQGSEA. CDR3 coding DNA: TGCAGCGTTGATGGTAGCGGGATAAATTTAAATGAGCAGTTCTTC. This translates into CSVDGSGINLNEQFF.

The V and J genes are TRBV2 and TRBJ2-7; D gene uncertain. Germline V gives CDR1 SNHLY, CDR2 FYNNEI. Trimming removed 6 bases from V and 0 bases from J, with 6 bases in between. This CDR3 has 12 residues. The CDR3 loop is CASSADSYEQYF. CDR3 bases: TGTGCCAGCAGCGCAGACTCCTACGAGCAGTACTTC. Drawing the rest from reference TRBV2 and TRBJ2-7, the complete variable domain is EPEVTQTPSHQVTQMGQEVILRCVPISNHLYFYWYRQILGQKVEFLVSFYNNEISEKSEIFDDQFSVERPDGSNFTLKIRSTKLEDSAMYFCASSADSYEQYFGPGTRLTVT.

This sequence joins TRBV4-1 and TRBJ2-3, with TRBD2 matching 11 bases. The germline CDR1 and CDR2 sequences are MGHRA and YSYEKL. The length of the CDR3 is 17 residues. V was clipped by 0 bases and J by 5 bases; unmatched bases: 7. The CDR3 loop reads CASSQETSGVLGDTQYF. The CDR3 region has the DNA TGCGCCAGCAGCCAAGAGACTAGCGGGGTCCTGGGAGATACGCAGTATTTT.

CDR3 region: CASTMVGELQPQHF. The CDR3 nucleotides are TGTGCCAGCACAATGGTGGGCGAGTTACAGCCCCAGCATTTT. The chain recombines TRBV4-2 with TRBJ1-5, with no clear D. The V gene lost 7 bases and the J gene lost 7 bases, with 17 bases spanning the gap. This CDR3 is built from 14 residues. CDR1 LGHNA and CDR2 YNFKEQ come from the germline V gene.

The chain joins TRBV4-1 to TRBJ2-4, with a tentative D call TRBD1 (6 bases). Germline lookup yields CDR1 MGHRA and CDR2 YSYEKL. This CDR3 spans 15 amino acids. V dropped 1 base and J dropped 4 bases, with 11 bases sitting between them. CDR3 residues: CASSQAERGKNIQYF. CDR3 DNA sequence: TGCGCCAGCAGCCAAGCTGAGAGGGGGAAAAACATTCAGTACTTC.

The rearrangement joins TRBV7-8 to TRBJ2-2; TRBD2 agrees at 8 bases. Germline lookup yields CDR1 SGHVS and CDR2 FQNEAQ. The ends lost 2 bases at V and 7 bases at J; junction bases unmatched: 6. The CDR3 spans 15 residues. CDR3 bases: TGTGCCAGCAGCTTACGGGAGGGCGGGGACGGGGAGCTGTTTTTT. Translated: CASSLREGGDGELFF.

The chain recombines TRBV10-3 with TRBJ2-7, with 15 bases that match TRBD2. V lost 2 bases, J lost 2 bases, and 4 bases stayed unmatched. The CDR3 loop spans 17 amino acids. CDR1 ENHRY and CDR2 SYGVKD come from the germline V gene. Here the CDR3 DNA reads TGTGCCATCAGTGAGGGGACTAGCGGGAGGATCCCCTACGAGCAGTACTTC. As protein: CAISEGTSGRIPYEQYF.

The chain uses TRBV27 and TRBJ1-2; D is ambiguous. Germline values: CDR1 MNHEY, CDR2 SMNVEV (reference sequence). The CDR3 consists of 13 residues. The V end was cut by 8 bases, the J end by 0 bases, with 10 bases between. Written as DNA, the CDR3 is TGTGCCAGCTCGGGTTTTTCTAACTATGGCTACACCTTC. Protein: CASSGFSNYGYTF.

V gene TRBV6-1 combines with J gene TRBJ1-4; D is perhaps TRBD1 (6 bases). Per germline, CDR1 MNHNS and CDR2 SASEGT. The CDR3 sequence is 13 residues long. Trimming removed 6 bases at V and 4 bases at J, with 9 bases between. The CDR3: CASRQGNNEKLFF. The CDR3 DNA sequence: TGTGCCAGCAGGCAGGGGAATAATGAAAAACTGTTTTTT.

The V and J genes are TRBV28 and TRBJ1-4; D unresolved. The CDR3 consists of 15 residues. Between the trimmed V and J ends, which lost 3 bases and 12 bases, there was a span of 20 bases. The germline gives CDR1 MDHEN, CDR2 SYDVKM. The CDR3 region has the DNA TGTGCCAGCAGTTTCCCCCACGAGGGTTTGCGGGAACTGTTTTTT. Translated, it gives CASSFPHEGLRELFF.

As for this clone: The junction departs from germline at one end; a sequencing error may be responsible. The rearrangement links TRBV29-1 to TRBJ2-5; 10 nucleotides line up with TRBD1. This CDR3 region has 16 residues. Per germline, CDR1 SQVTM and CDR2 ANQGSEA. CDR3 region: CSVEGRGGTGAWTQYF. The CDR3, as DNA: TGCAGCGTAGAAGGGAGAGGGGGGACAGGGGCATGGACCCAGTACTTC.